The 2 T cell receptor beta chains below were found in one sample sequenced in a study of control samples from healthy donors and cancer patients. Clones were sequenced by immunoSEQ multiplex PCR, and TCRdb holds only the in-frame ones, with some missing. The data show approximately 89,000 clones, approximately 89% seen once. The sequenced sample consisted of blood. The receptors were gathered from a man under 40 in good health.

The CDR3 DNA reads TGTGCCACCGGACAGGGGAACTATGGCTACACCTTC. It codes for CATGQGNYGYTF. This chain uses TRBV30 with TRBJ1-2; 9 nucleotides match TRBD1. Germline CDR1 reads GTSNPN; CDR2 reads SVGIG (reference sequence). The CDR3 loop spans 12 amino acids. V gave up 8 bases and J gave up 2 bases; unmatched junction bases: 3.

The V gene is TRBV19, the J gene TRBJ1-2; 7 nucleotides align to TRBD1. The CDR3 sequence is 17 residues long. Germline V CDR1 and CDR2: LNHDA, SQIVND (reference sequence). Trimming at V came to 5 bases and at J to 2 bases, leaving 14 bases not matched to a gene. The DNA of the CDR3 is TGTGCCAGTAGTCCCCTAAGGGGGCAGATGCTGAACTATGGCTACACCTTC. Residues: CASSPLRGQMLNYGYTF. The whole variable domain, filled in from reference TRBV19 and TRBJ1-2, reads DGGITQSPKYLFRKEGQNVTLSCEQNLNHDAMYWYRQDPGQGLRLIYYSQIVNDFQKGDIAEGYSVSREKKESFPLTVTSAQKNPTAFYLCASSPLRGQMLNYGYTFGSGTRLTVV.